This T cell receptor beta chain is from a study of blood T cell repertoires in COVID-19. Study as a whole: Researchers got acute and convalescent COVID-19 samples from the United States, Italy and Spain. T cells, B-cell-depleted T cells, or PBMCs provided the cDNA or gDNA that served as material.

Only a few counts were recorded for this clone. In the study's own analysis: Nucleated cell counts were estimated from reference gene primer amplification. Only in-frame clones appear in the TCRdb table, and some are missing; sequencing was by immunoSEQ multiplex PCR. That table is the source of V, J and clone size, and D and trimming were worked out from the DNA. Counted here are more than 85,000 clones, 91% occurring once; the ten biggest clones make up around 1%. This receptor was taken from a man between 60 and 75 years old with acute or convalescent COVID-19. The sequencing input was peripheral blood.

CDR3 bases: TGTGCCAGCAGCCCCCTCTACGAGCAGTACTTC. This gives the protein CASSPLYEQYF. The chain employs TRBV6-6 and TRBJ2-7; no definite D call. This CDR3 spans 11 amino acids. Trimming stripped 6 bases from V and 3 bases from J, with 6 bases between. In germline, CDR1 is MNHNY, CDR2 SVGAGI (reference sequence).